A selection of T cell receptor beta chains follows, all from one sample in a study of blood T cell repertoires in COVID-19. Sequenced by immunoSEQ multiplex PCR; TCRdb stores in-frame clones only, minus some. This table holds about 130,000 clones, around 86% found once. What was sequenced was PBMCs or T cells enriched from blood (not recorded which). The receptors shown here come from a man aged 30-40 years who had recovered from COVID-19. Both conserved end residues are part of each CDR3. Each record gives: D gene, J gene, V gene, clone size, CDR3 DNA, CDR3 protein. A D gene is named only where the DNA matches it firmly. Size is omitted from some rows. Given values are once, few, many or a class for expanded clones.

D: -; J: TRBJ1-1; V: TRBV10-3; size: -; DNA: TGTGCCATCAGTGAAAGGGAGACTAACACTGAAGCTTTCTTT; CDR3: CAISERETNTEAFF
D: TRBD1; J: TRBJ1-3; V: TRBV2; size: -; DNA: TGTGCCAGCTCGGGACAGCCAGTCGTCGGAAACACCATATATTTT; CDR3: CASSGQPVVGNTIYF
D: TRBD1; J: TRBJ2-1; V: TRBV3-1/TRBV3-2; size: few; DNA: TGTGCCAGCAGCCAAAGACAGGGAACCTTCTCCTACAATGAGCAGTTCTTC; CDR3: CASSQRQGTFSYNEQFF
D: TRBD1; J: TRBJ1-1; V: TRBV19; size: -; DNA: TGTGCCAGTACTAAGGGACAGGGGGCCTCCGCGGCTTTCTTT; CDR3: CASTKGQGASAAFF
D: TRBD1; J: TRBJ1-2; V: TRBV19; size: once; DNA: TGTGCCAGTAGTAGGACAGGGACTAACTATGGCTACACCTTC; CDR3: CASSRTGTNYGYTF
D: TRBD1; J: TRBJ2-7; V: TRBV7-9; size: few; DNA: TGTGCCAGCAGCTGCGGACAGGGGGGCAACTCCTACGAGCAGTACTTC; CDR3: CASSCGQGGNSYEQYF
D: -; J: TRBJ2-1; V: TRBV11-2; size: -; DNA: TGTGCCAGCAGCTTTGTGAGGGAGCAGTTCTTC; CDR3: CASSFVREQFF
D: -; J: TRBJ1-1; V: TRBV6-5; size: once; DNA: TGTGCCAGCAGTTACATCGGGATTCCCACTGAAGCTTTCTTT; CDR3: CASSYIGIPTEAFF
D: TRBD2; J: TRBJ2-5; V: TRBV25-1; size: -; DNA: TGTGCCAGCAGTGCCGGGGGGACCAGTCAAGAGACCCAGTACTTC; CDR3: CASSAGGTSQETQYF
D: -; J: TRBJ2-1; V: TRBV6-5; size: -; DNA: TGTGCCAGCAGTAACTCAGATAACAGTGAGCAGTTCTTC; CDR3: CASSNSDNSEQFF
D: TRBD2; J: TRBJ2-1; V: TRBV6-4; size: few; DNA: TGTGCCAGCAGTGATACTAGCGGGGACACGAATGAGCAGTTCTTC; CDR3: CASSDTSGDTNEQFF
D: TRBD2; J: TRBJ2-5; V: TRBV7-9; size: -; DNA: TGTGCCAGCAGCTTAGCGAGGGGAACCGGGGGGACGGAGACCCAGTACTTC; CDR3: CASSLARGTGGTETQYF
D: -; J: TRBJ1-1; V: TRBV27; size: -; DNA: TGTGCCAGCAGCCCCATTCGGAGGCTGAACACTGAAGCTTTCTTT; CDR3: CASSPIRRLNTEAFF
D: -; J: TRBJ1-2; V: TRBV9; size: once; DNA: TGTGCCAGCAGCTCAGACAGGTTATGGGGCTACACCTTC; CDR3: CASSSDRLWGYTF
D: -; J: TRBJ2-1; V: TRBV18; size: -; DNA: TGTGCCAGCTCACCACCGAACGGGTTTGATGATGAGCAGTTCTTC; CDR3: CASSPPNGFDDEQFF
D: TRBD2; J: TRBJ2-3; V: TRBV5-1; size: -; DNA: TGCGCCAGCAGCTTGGCCGAAGCGGGGGGATCCTGGGGAACGCAGTATTTT; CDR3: CASSLAEAGGSWGTQYF
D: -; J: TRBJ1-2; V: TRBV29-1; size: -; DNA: TGCAGCGTTGAAGATTGGGCGCAGGGGCCCAATGGCTACACCTTC; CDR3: CSVEDWAQGPNGYTF
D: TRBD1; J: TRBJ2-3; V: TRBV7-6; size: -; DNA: TGTGCCAGCAGCTTAGTTGGGACAGGAAGCACAGATACGCAGTATTTT; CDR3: CASSLVGTGSTDTQYF
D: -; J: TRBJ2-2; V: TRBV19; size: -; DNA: TGTGCCAGTAGTACCGACACGGCCGGGGAGCTGTTTTTT; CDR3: CASSTDTAGELFF
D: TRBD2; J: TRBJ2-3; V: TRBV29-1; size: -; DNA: TGCAGCGTTGTGGGGCGGGGGGACACCATCACAGATACGCAGTATTTT; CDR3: CSVVGRGDTITDTQYF
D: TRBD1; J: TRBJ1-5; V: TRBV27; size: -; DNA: TGTGCCAGCAGCCGACAGGGCGCTAGCAATCAGCCCCAGCATTTT; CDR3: CASSRQGASNQPQHF
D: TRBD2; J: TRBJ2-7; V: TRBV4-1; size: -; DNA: TGCGCCAGCAGCCAAGCGGGGGGGACATACGAGCAGTACTTC; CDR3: CASSQAGGTYEQYF
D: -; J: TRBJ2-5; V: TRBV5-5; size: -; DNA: TGTGCCAGCAGCGAGGGGGTCATTCGAGAGACCCAGTACTTC; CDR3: CASSEGVIRETQYF
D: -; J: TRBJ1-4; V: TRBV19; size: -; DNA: TGTGCCAGTAGTCCAAGGGAGACTAATGAAAAACTGTTTTTT; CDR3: CASSPRETNEKLFF
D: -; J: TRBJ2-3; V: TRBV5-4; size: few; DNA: TGTGCCAGCAGATCCAGGGCTACAGATACGCAGTATTTT; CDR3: CASRSRATDTQYF
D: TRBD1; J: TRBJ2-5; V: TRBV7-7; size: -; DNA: TGTGCCAGCAGCGCGTCGGGACAGGGAGAGACCCAGTACTTC; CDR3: CASSASGQGETQYF
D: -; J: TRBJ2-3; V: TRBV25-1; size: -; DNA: TGTGCCAGCAGTGTGGGAGTTGGACAGAGCACAGATACGCAGTATTTT; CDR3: CASSVGVGQSTDTQYF
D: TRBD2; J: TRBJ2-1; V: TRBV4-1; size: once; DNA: TGCGCCAGCAGCCAAACTCCTCGAACACTAGCGGGAGGGCCCAATGAGCAGTTCTTC; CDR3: CASSQTPRTLAGGPNEQFF
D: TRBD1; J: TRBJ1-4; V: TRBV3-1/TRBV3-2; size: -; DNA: TGTGCCAGCAGCCAAGTTGGGACAGACAATGAAAAACTGTTTTTT; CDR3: CASSQVGTDNEKLFF